The 2 T cell receptor beta chains below were found in one sample sequenced in a study of identical twins. In TCRdb, the 5' RACE reads were re-called with MiXCR into one record per CDR3 protein. The data contain some 1,700,000 distinct CDR3 sequences, more than 30% of them seen just once; the ten biggest clones take up approximately 0.29%. The sequenced material came from cord blood. The receptors shown here come from a newborn girl in good health.

This clonotype was seen only a few times. The chain joins TRBV6-5 to TRBJ2-5, with D tentatively TRBD1 or TRBD2 (5 bases each). The germline CDR1 and CDR2 sequences are MNHEY and SVGAGI. This CDR3 contains 14 residues. Between the trimmed V and J ends, which lost 7 bases and 1 base, there was a span of 13 bases. In nucleotides, the CDR3 is TGTGCCAGCAATTCGGGACGGCTCCAAGAGACCCAGTACTTC. This translates into CASNSGRLQETQYF.

The rearrangement uses TRBV19 and TRBJ1-5, with 7 bases fitting TRBD1. The CDR3 consists of 14 residues. V dropped 7 bases and J dropped 5; count of bases not matched to a gene: 8. Germline CDR1 LNHDA, CDR2 SQIVND (reference sequence). The CDR3 reads CASTIHRGDQPQHF. CDR3 bases: TGTGCCAGTACCATACACAGGGGCGATCAGCCCCAGCATTTT.